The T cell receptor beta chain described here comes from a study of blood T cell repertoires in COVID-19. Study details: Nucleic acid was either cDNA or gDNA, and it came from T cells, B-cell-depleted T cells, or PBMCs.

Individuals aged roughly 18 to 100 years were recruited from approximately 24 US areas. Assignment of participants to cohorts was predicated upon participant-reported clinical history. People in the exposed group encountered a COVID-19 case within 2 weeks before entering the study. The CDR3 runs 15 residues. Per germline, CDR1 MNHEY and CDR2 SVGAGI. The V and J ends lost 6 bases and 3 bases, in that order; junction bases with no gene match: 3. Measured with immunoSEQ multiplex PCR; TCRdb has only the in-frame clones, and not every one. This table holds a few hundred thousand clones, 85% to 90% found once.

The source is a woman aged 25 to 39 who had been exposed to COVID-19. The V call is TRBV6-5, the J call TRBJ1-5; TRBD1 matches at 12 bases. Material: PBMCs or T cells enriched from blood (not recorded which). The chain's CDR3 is CASSGTGGTNQPQHF. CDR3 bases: TGTGCCAGCAGCGGGACAGGGGGCACCAATCAGCCCCAGCATTTT.